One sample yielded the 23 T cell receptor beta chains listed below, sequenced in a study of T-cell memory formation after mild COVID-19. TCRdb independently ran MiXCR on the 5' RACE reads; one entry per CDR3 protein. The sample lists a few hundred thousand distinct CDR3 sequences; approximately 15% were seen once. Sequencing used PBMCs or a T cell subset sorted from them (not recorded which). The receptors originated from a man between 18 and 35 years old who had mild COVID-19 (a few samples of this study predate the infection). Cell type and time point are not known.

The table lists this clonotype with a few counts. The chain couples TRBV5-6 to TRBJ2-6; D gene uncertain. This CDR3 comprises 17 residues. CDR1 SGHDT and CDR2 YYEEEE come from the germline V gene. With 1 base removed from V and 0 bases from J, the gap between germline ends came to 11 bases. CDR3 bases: TGTGCCAGCAGCTTGTTTGTTAGTCTCTCTGGGGCCAACGTCCTGACTTTC. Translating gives CASSLFVSLSGANVLTF.

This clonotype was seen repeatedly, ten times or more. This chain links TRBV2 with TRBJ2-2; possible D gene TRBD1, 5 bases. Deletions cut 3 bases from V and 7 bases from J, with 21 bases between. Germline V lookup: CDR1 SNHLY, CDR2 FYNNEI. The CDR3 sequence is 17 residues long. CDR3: CASSEMTASVGNGELFF. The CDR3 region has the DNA TGTGCCAGCAGTGAGATGACAGCCTCGGTAGGAAACGGGGAGCTGTTTTTT.

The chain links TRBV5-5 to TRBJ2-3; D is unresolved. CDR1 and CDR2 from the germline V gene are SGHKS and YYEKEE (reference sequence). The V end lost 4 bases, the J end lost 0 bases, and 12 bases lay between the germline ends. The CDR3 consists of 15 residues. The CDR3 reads CASSPDVPSTDTQYF. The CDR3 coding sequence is TGTGCCAGCAGCCCCGACGTTCCTAGCACAGATACGCAGTATTTT. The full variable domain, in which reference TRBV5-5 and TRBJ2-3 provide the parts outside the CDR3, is DAGVTQSPTHLIKTRGQQVTLRCSPISGHKSVSWYQQVLGQGPQFIFQYYEKEERGRGNFPDRFSARQFPNYSSELNVNALLLGDSALYLCASSPDVPSTDTQYFGPGTRLTVL.

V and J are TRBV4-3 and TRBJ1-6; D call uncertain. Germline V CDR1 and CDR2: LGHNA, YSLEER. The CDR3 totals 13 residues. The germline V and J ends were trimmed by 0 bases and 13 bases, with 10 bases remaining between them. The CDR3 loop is CASSQDLFPPLHF. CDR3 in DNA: TGCGCCAGCAGCCAAGATCTATTCCCGCCCCTCCACTTT.

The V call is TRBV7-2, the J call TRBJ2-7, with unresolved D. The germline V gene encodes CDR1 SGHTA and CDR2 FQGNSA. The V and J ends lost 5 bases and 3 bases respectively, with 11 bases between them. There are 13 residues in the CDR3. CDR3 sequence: CASSLQVDYEQYF. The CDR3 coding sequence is TGTGCCAGCAGCCTACAAGTGGACTACGAGCAGTACTTC.

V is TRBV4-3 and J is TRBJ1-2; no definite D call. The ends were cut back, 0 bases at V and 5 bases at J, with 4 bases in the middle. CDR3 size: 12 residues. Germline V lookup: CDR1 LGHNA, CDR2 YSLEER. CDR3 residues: CASSQDWYGYTF. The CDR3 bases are TGCGCCAGCAGCCAAGACTGGTATGGCTACACCTTC.

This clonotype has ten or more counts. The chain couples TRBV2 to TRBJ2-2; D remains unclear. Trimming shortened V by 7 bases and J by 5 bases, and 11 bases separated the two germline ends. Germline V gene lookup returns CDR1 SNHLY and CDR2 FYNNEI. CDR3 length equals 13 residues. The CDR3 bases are TGTGCCAGCAATGTACGAGTGACCGGGGAGCTGTTTTTT. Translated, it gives CASNVRVTGELFF.

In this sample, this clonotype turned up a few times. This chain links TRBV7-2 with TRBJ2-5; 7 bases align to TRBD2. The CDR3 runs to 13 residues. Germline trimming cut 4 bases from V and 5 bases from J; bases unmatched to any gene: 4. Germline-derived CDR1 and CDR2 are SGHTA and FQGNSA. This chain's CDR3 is CASSSQAGETQYF. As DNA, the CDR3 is TGTGCCAGCAGCTCACAAGCGGGGGAGACCCAGTACTTC. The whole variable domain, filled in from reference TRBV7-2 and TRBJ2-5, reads GAGVSQSPSNKVTEKGKDVELRCDPISGHTALYWYRQSLGQGLEFLIYFQGNSAPDKSGLPSDRFSAERTGGSVSTLTIQRTQQEDSAVYLCASSSQAGETQYFGPGTRLLVL.

The CDR3 is CASSPRMLNTEAFF. The CDR3 bases are TGCGCCAGCAGCCCCCGGATGCTGAACACTGAAGCTTTCTTT. V usage is TRBV5-1 and J usage is TRBJ1-1; D uncertain. The CDR3 contains 14 residues. The V end lost 4 bases, the J end lost 0 bases, and 10 bases lay between the germline ends. Germline CDR1 and CDR2: SGHRS and YFSETQ. Drawing the rest from reference TRBV5-1 and TRBJ1-1, the complete variable domain is KAGVTQTPRYLIKTRGQQVTLSCSPISGHRSVSWYQQTPGQGLQFLFEYFSETQRNKGNFPGRFSGRQFSNSRSEMNVSTLELGDSALYLCASSPRMLNTEAFFGQGTRLTVV.

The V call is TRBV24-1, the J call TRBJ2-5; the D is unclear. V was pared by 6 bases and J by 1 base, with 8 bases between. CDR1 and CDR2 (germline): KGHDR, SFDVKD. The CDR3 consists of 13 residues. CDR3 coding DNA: TGTGCCACCAGTACCCAGTTCCAAGAGACCCAGTACTTC. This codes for CATSTQFQETQYF.

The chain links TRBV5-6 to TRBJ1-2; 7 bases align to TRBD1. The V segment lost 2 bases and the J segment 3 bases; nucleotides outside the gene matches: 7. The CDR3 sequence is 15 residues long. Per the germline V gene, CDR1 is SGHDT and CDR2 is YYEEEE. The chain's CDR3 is CASSLPTGYDYGYTF. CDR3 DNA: TGTGCCAGCAGCTTACCGACAGGGTATGACTATGGCTACACCTTC.

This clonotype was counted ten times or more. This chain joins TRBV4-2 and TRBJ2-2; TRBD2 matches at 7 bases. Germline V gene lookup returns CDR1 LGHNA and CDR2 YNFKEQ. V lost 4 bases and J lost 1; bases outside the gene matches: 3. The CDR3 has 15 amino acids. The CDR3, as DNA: TGTGCCAGCAGCCGTCCGGGGGGGAACACCGGGGAGCTGTTTTTT. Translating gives CASSRPGGNTGELFF.

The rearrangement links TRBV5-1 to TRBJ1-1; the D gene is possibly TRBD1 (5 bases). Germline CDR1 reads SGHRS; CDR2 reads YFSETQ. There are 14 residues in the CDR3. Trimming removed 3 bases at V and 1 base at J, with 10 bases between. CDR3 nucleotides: TGCGCCAGCAGCTCCAATACAGGGAACACTGAAGCTTTCTTT. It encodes CASSSNTGNTEAFF.

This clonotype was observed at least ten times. The chain's CDR3 is CASSSQGSGEPDTQYF. In DNA form, the CDR3 reads TGTGCCAGCAGCTCCCAAGGATCGGGGGAGCCAGATACGCAGTATTTT. The V gene is TRBV7-2, the J gene TRBJ2-3, with D possibly TRBD2 on 6 matching bases. This CDR3 has 16 amino acids. Germline V gene lookup returns CDR1 SGHTA and CDR2 FQGNSA. V lost 4 bases and J 4 bases, leaving 18 bases between the germline ends.

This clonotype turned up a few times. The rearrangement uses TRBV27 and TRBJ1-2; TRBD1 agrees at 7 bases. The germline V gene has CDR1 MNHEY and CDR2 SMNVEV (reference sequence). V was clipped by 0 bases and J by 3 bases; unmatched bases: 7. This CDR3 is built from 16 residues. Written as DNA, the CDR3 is TGTGCCAGCAGTTTATCCGCGACAGGGCTTTACTATGGCTACACCTTC. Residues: CASSLSATGLYYGYTF.

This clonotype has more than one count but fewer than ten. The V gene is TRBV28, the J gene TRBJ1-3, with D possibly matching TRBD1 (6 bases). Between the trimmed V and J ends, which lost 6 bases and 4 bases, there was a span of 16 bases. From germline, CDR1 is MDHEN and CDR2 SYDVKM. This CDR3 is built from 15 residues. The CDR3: CASRETTGSGNTIYF. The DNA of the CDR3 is TGTGCCAGCAGGGAGACGACAGGATCCGGAAACACCATATATTTT.

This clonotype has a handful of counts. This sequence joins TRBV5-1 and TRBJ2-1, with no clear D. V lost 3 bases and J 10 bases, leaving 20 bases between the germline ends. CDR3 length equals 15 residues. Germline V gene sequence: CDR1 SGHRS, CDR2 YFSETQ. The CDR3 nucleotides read TGCGCCAGCAGCTCCACCCCACCCCCCGAGGCGGAGCAGTTCTTC. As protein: CASSSTPPPEAEQFF.

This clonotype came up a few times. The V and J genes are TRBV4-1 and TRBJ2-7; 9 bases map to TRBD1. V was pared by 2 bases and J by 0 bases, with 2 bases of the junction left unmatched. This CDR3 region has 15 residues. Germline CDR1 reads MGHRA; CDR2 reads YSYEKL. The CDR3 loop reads CASSQTTGGSYEQYF. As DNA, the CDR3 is TGCGCCAGCAGCCAAACGACAGGGGGCTCCTACGAGCAGTACTTC.

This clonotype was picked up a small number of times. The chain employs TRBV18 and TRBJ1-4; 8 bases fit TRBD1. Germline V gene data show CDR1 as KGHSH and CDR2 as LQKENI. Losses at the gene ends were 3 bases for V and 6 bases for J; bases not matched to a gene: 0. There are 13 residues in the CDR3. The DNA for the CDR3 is TGTGCCAGCTCACCGGGACAGGATGAAAAACTGTTTTTT. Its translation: CASSPGQDEKLFF.

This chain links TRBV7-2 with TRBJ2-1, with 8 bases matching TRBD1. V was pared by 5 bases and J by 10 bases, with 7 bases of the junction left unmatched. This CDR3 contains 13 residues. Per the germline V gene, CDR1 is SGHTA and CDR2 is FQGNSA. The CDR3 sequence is CASSQIGQGEQFF. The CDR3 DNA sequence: TGTGCCAGCAGCCAAATAGGACAGGGAGAGCAGTTCTTC.

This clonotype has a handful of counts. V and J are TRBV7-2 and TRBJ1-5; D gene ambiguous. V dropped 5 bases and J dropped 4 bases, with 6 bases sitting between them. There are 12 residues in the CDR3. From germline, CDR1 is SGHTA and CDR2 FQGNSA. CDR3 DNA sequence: TGTGCCAGCAGCCAACCTAATCAGCCCCAGCATTTT. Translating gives CASSQPNQPQHF. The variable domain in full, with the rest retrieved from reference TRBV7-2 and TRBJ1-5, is GAGVSQSPSNKVTEKGKDVELRCDPISGHTALYWYRQSLGQGLEFLIYFQGNSAPDKSGLPSDRFSAERTGGSVSTLTIQRTQQEDSAVYLCASSQPNQPQHFGDGTRLSIL.

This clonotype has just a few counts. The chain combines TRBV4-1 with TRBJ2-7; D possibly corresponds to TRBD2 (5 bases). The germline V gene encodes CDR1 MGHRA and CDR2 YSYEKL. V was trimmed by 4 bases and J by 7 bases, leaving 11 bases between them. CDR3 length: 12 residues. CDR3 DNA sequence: TGCGCCAGCAGCCCCCCGGGCGGGGAGCAGTACTTC. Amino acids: CASSPPGGEQYF.

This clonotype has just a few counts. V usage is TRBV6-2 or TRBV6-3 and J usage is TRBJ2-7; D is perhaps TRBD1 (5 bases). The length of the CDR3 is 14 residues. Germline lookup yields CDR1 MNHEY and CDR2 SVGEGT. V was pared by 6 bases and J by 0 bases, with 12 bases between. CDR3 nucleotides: TGTGCCAGCAGCCACTCGACAGTCTCCTACGAGCAGTACGTC. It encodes CASSHSTVSYEQYV.